This TCR beta chain was retrieved from a study of human T cells and chemical hapten exposure. Whole-study context: All patients underwent weekly scalp dosing with diphenylcyclopropenone for the full roughly 23-week study.

V lost 4 bases and J 4 bases, leaving 11 bases between the germline ends. This CDR3 contains 13 residues. CDR1 is LGHNA, CDR2 YNFKEQ, per germline. The library tagged each cDNA molecule with unique molecular identifiers. TCRdb itself ran the RACE reads through MiXCR, one entry per CDR3 protein. The profile shows nearly 85,000 distinct CDR3 sequences, roughly 11% of them singletons. Regarding time point: patch test 2, 6 weeks after DPC sensitization. Treatment given: therapeutic diphenylcyclopropenone sensitization with weekly scalp DPC. The V call is TRBV4-2, the J call TRBJ2-7; D is unresolved. Specimen: whole blood, collected in connection with sensitization to the hapten diphenylcyclopropenone (DPC). The receptor's source is a man between 18 and 35 years old with alopecia areata. Some clones in this sample may be carry-over from other donors' samples. The CDR3 DNA sequence: TGTGCCAGCAGCCGGACCGGAATTTACGAGCAGTACTTC. This gives the protein CASSRTGIYEQYF.